What follows describes a single TCR beta chain. Which antigen it targets is not known. Possible read error: a much larger clone is one base away. Bulk unsorted tissue served as the source for RNA extraction, and RNA quality was assessed using a NanoDrop ND-1000 and an Agilent 2100. The donors were newly diagnosed lung cancer patients admitted for thoracic surgery in China from August to November 2014 who had not received prior chemotherapy. Anyone who had undergone radiotherapy or chemotherapy before, or who had another cancer at the same time, was left out of the study. Surgical tissue pieces of about 1-2.1 cm3 were preserved in RNAlater solution and were kept at -80 degrees C until use. The library was obtained by multiplex PCR. Sequencing relied on an Illumina HiSeq 2500. Following protocols modified from ARM-PCR, the researchers constructed TCRbeta libraries through three rounds of nested PCR with primers (Table S4). Before sequencing, PCR products of 200-500 bp were excised from the gel and purified with the QIAquick gel extraction kit. The source study handled its data this way. Reads were cleaned using Trimmomatic, were merged into complete CDR3 sequences using FLASH, and were assigned to V(D)J germline segments using MiTCR. Clonal diversity was computed as the inverse Simpson's index with VDJtools. A read counted as productive if the sequence was in-frame and lacked a premature stop codon. TCRdb handled the public reads itself, with Q25 trimming in fastp and clone calling in MiXCR, and kept productive beta chains. A single entry per CDR3 protein holds the most common genes and DNA from its merged rows. The V and J calls come from TCRdb's annotation, not from the publication. This sample comprises fewer than 120,000 distinct CDR3 sequences, around 82% of them detected only once. The top ten clones comprise about 23% of the sample.

The sample is drawn from a study of tumor and adjacent non-tumor tissue in lung cancer (dated by TCRdb to between 2017 and 2018). In the study overall: The cohort included some 11 adenocarcinoma, a couple of squamous cell carcinoma and 1 small cell lung cancer patients. The study compared bulk TCRbeta repertoires between lung tumor tissue and matched distant non-tumor lung tissue from about 14 lung cancer patients. Sequencing produced 125,075,908 productive TCRbeta reads in total, an average of approximately 3.9 million reads per sample. TCRbeta CDR3 sequencing was performed on 25 to 30 paired specimens, with one tumor sample and one normal lung sample collected per patient. Ages among the roughly 15 patients ranged from roughly 31 to 85 years, there were 10 men and 5 women, and disease was at TNM stage I to III. Broader findings and caveats from the paper: Only around 16 patients were in the cohort, and the authors stated that larger samples and more detailed clinical data are needed. Neither the sequencing platform nor unique molecular identifiers are mentioned in the methods. Tumor tissue showed significantly higher TCR diversity (inverse Simpson) than normal lung tissue, at around 450 vs 150 (P = 0.0075, Mann-Whitney U test). Younger patients had significantly higher TCR diversity, and higher tumor TCR diversity was associated with shorter overall and disease-free survival. The top 100 clones accounted for a significantly larger cumulative portion of the repertoire in normal lung than in tumor tissue. Because peripheral blood was not sequenced, the blood TCRbeta repertoires of the lung cancer patients in the study went unexamined.

The germline V gene encodes CDR1 DFQATT and CDR2 SNEGSKA (reference sequence). The CDR3 sequence holds 15 residues, the cysteine and phenylalanine included. Just CDR3 DNA is preserved here, 45 bases in frame from base 1. Here V drops 5 bases and J drops 4 bases, and the junction holds 13 bases not matched to any gene. The receptor's source is a man in his sixties or seventies with non-small cell lung cancer. Source material: lung tumor tissue. The chain couples TRBV20-1 to TRBJ2-7; 8 nucleotides in the junction match TRBD2. The CDR3 amino acid sequence is: CSAGGLVGEGYEQYF. The DNA reads as follows: TGCAGTGCTGGGGGACTAGTGGGGGAAGGTTACGAGCAGTACTTC.